Following are 27 T cell receptor beta chains from one sample sequenced in a study of T-cell reconstitution after alpha-beta-depleted transplantation in children. Unique molecular identifiers were incorporated into the prepared TCRbeta library. In TCRdb, the PCR reads were re-called with MiXCR into one record per CDR3 protein. The sample holds 230,000 or so distinct CDR3 sequences, approximately 9.9% seen once. Material: PBMCs from the stem cell graft donor, obtained from the stem cell graft. The receptors come from a human donor who donated a stem cell graft to a child with SCID.

This clonotype was picked up many times. This chain uses TRBV5-1 with TRBJ1-3; D unclear. Germline V lookup: CDR1 SGHRS, CDR2 YFSETQ. V was trimmed by 0 bases and J by 0 bases, leaving 7 bases between them. The length of the CDR3 is 15 residues. The CDR3 sequence is CASSLGEVSGNTIYF. In DNA, the CDR3 is TGCGCCAGCAGCTTGGGCGAAGTCTCTGGAAACACCATATATTTT.

This clonotype was seen more than once but under ten times. The rearrangement links TRBV30 to TRBJ1-1, with D tentatively TRBD1 (5 bases). This CDR3 spans 17 amino acids. The germline V gene has CDR1 GTSNPN and CDR2 SVGIG (reference sequence). The ends were cut back, 4 bases at V and 1 base at J, with 22 bases in the middle. The CDR3 coding sequence is TGTGCCTGGAATACTAACTGGGTGGGACCCGGGAACACTGAAGCTTTCTTT. This encodes CAWNTNWVGPGNTEAFF.

This clonotype was recorded many times. The chain joins TRBV28 to TRBJ1-3; D not certain. V was trimmed by 1 base and J by 2 bases, leaving 9 bases between them. The germline CDR1 and CDR2 sequences are MDHEN and SYDVKM. The CDR3 has 15 amino acids. In DNA, the CDR3 is TGTGCCAGCAGTTTATACCAGGCTACTGGAAACACCATATATTTT. Residues: CASSLYQATGNTIYF.

This clonotype was counted at least ten times. The chain joins TRBV28 to TRBJ2-7, with TRBD1 as a possible D gene (6 bases). Trimming took 8 bases from V and 3 from J, leaving 11 bases between them. This CDR3 comprises 12 residues. Germline V gene sequence: CDR1 MDHEN, CDR2 SYDVKM. The CDR3 here is CASRAGDYEQYF. CDR3 DNA: TGTGCCAGCCGGGCAGGGGACTACGAGCAGTACTTC.

This clonotype has at least ten counts. The chain joins TRBV27 to TRBJ1-5; D is possibly TRBD1 (5 bases). V dropped 3 bases and J dropped 4 bases, with 22 bases sitting between them. The CDR3 has 18 residues. Germline CDR1 and CDR2: MNHEY and SMNVEV (reference sequence). The CDR3 spells CASSFPPRDMGGNQPQHF. In DNA, the CDR3 is TGTGCCAGCAGTTTCCCACCGCGGGATATGGGGGGGAATCAGCCCCAGCATTTT.

This clonotype has just a few counts. The chain combines TRBV5-1 with TRBJ1-5; no clear D gene. Germline V gene sequence: CDR1 SGHRS, CDR2 YFSETQ. The V end lost 0 bases, the J end lost 5 bases, and 9 bases lay between the germline ends. This CDR3 is 14 amino acids long. The CDR3 region is CASSLEEDYQPQHF. CDR3 sequence (DNA): TGCGCCAGCAGCTTGGAGGAGGATTATCAGCCCCAGCATTTT. Using reference TRBV5-1 and TRBJ1-5 for the parts outside the CDR3, the full variable domain is KAGVTQTPRYLIKTRGQQVTLSCSPISGHRSVSWYQQTPGQGLQFLFEYFSETQRNKGNFPGRFSGRQFSNSRSEMNVSTLELGDSALYLCASSLEEDYQPQHFGDGTRLSIL.

This clonotype occurred many times. CDR3 sequence (DNA): TGTGCCAGCAGTCCTAACGAGATTCAGTACTTC. This gives the protein CASSPNEIQYF. The V and J genes are TRBV2 and TRBJ2-4; unclear D gene. The CDR3 extends over 11 amino acids. Germline CDR1 SNHLY, CDR2 FYNNEI. V lost 5 bases to trimming and J lost 10 bases, with 9 bases between them.

This rearrangement joins TRBV12-3 or TRBV12-4 to TRBJ2-3; D is undetermined. The CDR3 consists of 15 residues. The V end was cut by 3 bases, the J end by 5 bases, with 15 bases between. The CDR3 here is CASSFSSATGDTQYF. As DNA, the CDR3 is TGTGCCAGCAGTTTCTCATCAGCCACTGGAGATACGCAGTATTTT.

Comments on this clonotype: One end of the junction is discordant with germline, which a read error may explain. The CDR3 nucleotides read TGTACCAGCAGCTTACTTGGCACAGACTCTGGAAACACCATATATTTT. Amino acid sequence: CTSSLLGTDSGNTIYF. The chain combines TRBV7-8 with TRBJ1-3; D unresolved. The CDR3 is 16 amino acids. Germline CDR1 and CDR2: SGHVS and FQNEAQ. Using reference TRBV7-8 and TRBJ1-3 for the parts outside the CDR3, the full variable domain is GAGVSQSPRYKVAKRGQDVALRCDPISGHVSLFWYQQALGQGPEFLTYFQNEAQLDKSGLPSDRFFAERPEGSVSTLKIQRTQQEDSAVYLCTSSLLGTDSGNTIYFGEGSWLTVV.

At least ten counts were recorded for this clonotype. The CDR3 reads CASNYGNTEAFF. DNA for the CDR3: TGTGCCAGCAATTATGGGAACACTGAAGCTTTCTTT. This chain joins TRBV7-9 and TRBJ1-1, with unresolved D. The CDR3 has 12 amino acids. The V gene's germline CDR1 is SEHNR and CDR2 FQNEAQ (reference sequence). V lost 7 bases and J 1 base, leaving 7 bases between the germline ends.

The gene calls are TRBV6-1 and TRBJ1-2; 9 nucleotides align to TRBD1. V shed 6 bases, J shed 2 bases, and the junction held 7 bases outside the gene matches. The CDR3 consists of 15 residues. Germline CDR1 reads MNHNS; CDR2 reads SASEGT. The CDR3 DNA follows: TGTGCCAGCAGCCAACCCGGGACAGGGAACTATGGCTACACCTTC. It encodes CASSQPGTGNYGYTF.

In its sample, this clonotype was seen a few times. The chain combines TRBV7-9 with TRBJ1-1; D remains ambiguous. There are 13 residues in the CDR3. Germline assignment: CDR1 SEHNR and CDR2 FQNEAQ (reference sequence). The V and J ends lost 3 bases and 1 base respectively, with 6 bases between them. The CDR3 region has the DNA TGTGCCAGCAGCTTTGAAGAGAACACTGAAGCTTTCTTT. Amino acids: CASSFEENTEAFF.

Ten or more counts support this clonotype. The chain has TRBV28 and TRBJ1-2, with 10 bases lining up with TRBD1. Germline loops: CDR1 MDHEN, CDR2 SYDVKM. V lost 9 bases to trimming and J lost 8 bases; unmatched junction nucleotides: 15. The CDR3 spans 15 residues. CDR3 in amino acids: CASSFGGDRGTGYTF. CDR3 DNA sequence: TGTGCCAGTTCTTTCGGGGGGGACAGGGGTACGGGCTACACCTTC.

This clonotype was detected a few times. A much larger clone differs from this one at a single base, so this may be a read error. The V and J genes are TRBV20-1 and TRBJ1-1, with 8 nucleotides matching TRBD1. The CDR3 totals 15 residues. Germline lookup yields CDR1 DFQATT and CDR2 SNEGSKA (reference sequence). The CDR3 here is CCAAAPGQAGTEAFF. CDR3 nucleotide sequence: TGCTGTGCTGCCGCCCCGGGACAGGCCGGCACTGAAGCTTTCTTT.

This clonotype was recorded many times. This chain connects TRBV24-1 to TRBJ2-6; D unresolved. In germline, CDR1 is KGHDR, CDR2 SFDVKD. Trimming stripped 7 bases from V and 4 bases from J, with 7 bases between. CDR3 length: 13 amino acids. This CDR3 reads CATSAQGANVLTF. The CDR3 bases are TGTGCCACCAGCGCCCAGGGGGCCAACGTCCTGACTTTC.

The J gene is TRBJ2-7, the V gene TRBV20-1; the match to TRBD1 covers 8 bases. The CDR3 has 13 residues. J lost 4 bases, V lost 6 bases, and 8 bases had no gene match. Germline V CDR1 and CDR2: DFQATT, SNEGSKA (reference sequence). CDR3 protein: CSAGQGARYEQYF. The DNA of the CDR3 is TGCAGTGCGGGCCAGGGGGCGAGGTACGAGCAGTACTTC.

In its sample, this clonotype was seen many times. The chain combines TRBV7-8 with TRBJ2-5; D is uncertain. Deletions cut 1 base from V and 3 bases from J, with 12 bases between. CDR3 size: 15 residues. Germline CDR1 is SGHVS and CDR2 is FQNEAQ. This CDR3 reads CASSLEVVRKETQYF. Written as DNA, the CDR3 is TGTGCCAGCAGCTTAGAGGTCGTCCGAAAAGAGACCCAGTACTTC.

The table lists this clonotype with many counts. V is TRBV29-1 and J is TRBJ2-3; 15 positions match TRBD2. V lost 0 bases to trimming and J lost 2 bases; unmatched junction nucleotides: 6. This CDR3 contains 18 residues. From germline, CDR1 is SQVTM and CDR2 ANQGSEA. For the CDR3, the DNA is TGCAGCGTTGAAGATTGGACTAGCGGGGGGGACTACACAGATACGCAGTATTTT. This translates into CSVEDWTSGGDYTDTQYF.

The chain is built from TRBV20-1 and TRBJ1-5; D is perhaps TRBD1 (6 bases). The CDR3 is made up of 16 amino acids. Trimming cost V 7 bases and J 0 bases, with 19 bases left between them. CDR1 and CDR2 (germline): DFQATT, SNEGSKA (reference sequence). The CDR3 is CSDWQGQENSNQPQHF. For the CDR3, the DNA is TGCAGTGATTGGCAGGGACAAGAAAATAGCAATCAGCCCCAGCATTTT.

This clonotype was counted ten times or more. The chain joins TRBV28 to TRBJ2-3, with TRBD2 as a possible D gene (7 bases). Deletions cut 5 bases from V and 5 bases from J, with 14 bases between. CDR3 length: 14 residues. Germline CDR1 and CDR2: MDHEN and SYDVKM. Here the CDR3 DNA reads TGTGCCAGCAGTCCCGCCGGGGGGCTAGATACGCAGTATTTT. Protein sequence: CASSPAGGLDTQYF.

This clonotype was seen many times. This rearrangement joins TRBV12-3 or TRBV12-4 to TRBJ2-1; D gene ambiguous. This CDR3 contains 13 residues. V lost 3 bases and J lost 13, with 16 bases in between. The CDR3 spells CASSFIGEVSQFF. The CDR3 nucleotides read TGTGCCAGCAGTTTTATAGGCGAGGTATCTCAGTTCTTC.

This clonotype has at least ten counts. The CDR3 region has the DNA TGTGCCAGCAGCTCCGTCAGCAATCAGCCCCAGCATTTT. It translates to CASSSVSNQPQHF. V and J are TRBV7-2 and TRBJ1-5, with unresolved D. The germline V gene has CDR1 SGHTA and CDR2 FQGNSA. This CDR3 comprises 13 residues. V dropped 4 bases and J dropped 1 base, with 5 bases sitting between them.

This clonotype turned up a few times. The chain uses TRBV11-2 and TRBJ2-7; D not certain. CDR3 size: 18 residues. V lost 5 bases and J 2 bases, leaving 25 bases between the germline ends. Germline loops: CDR1 SGHAT, CDR2 FQNNGV. The CDR3 reads CASSPIMGKIYKAYEQYF. DNA of the CDR3: TGTGCCAGCAGCCCCATCATGGGCAAAATCTATAAGGCCTACGAGCAGTACTTC.

This clonotype was seen ten or more times. The chain combines TRBV5-5 with TRBJ2-7; D is unresolved. Trimming pared 3 bases from V and 1 base from J, leaving 11 bases between. This CDR3 contains 14 residues. Germline CDR1 is SGHKS and CDR2 is YYEKEE (reference sequence). This CDR3 is CASSSLTESYEQYF. As DNA, the CDR3 is TGTGCCAGCAGCTCCTTGACGGAGTCCTACGAGCAGTACTTC.

This clonotype was recorded many times. The chain carries TRBV15 and TRBJ2-7; the D is unclear. Trimming removed 1 base from V and 3 bases from J, with 7 bases in between. CDR1 and CDR2 (germline): LNHNV, YYDKDF (reference sequence). The CDR3 is made up of 13 amino acids. The CDR3 sequence: CATSRGDNYEQYF. The DNA of the CDR3 is TGTGCCACCAGCAGAGGAGACAACTACGAGCAGTACTTC.

This clonotype was picked up many times. The chain combines TRBV7-9 with TRBJ2-7; D gene unclear. Germline V gene sequence: CDR1 SEHNR, CDR2 FQNEAQ (reference sequence). The CDR3 covers 12 residues. The V gene lost 5 bases and the J gene lost 6 bases, with 11 bases spanning the gap. In nucleotides, the CDR3 is TGTGCCAGCAGCCGTGACCTTTTCGAGCAGTACTTC. Translating it yields CASSRDLFEQYF.

V gene TRBV28 combines with J gene TRBJ2-1; the D is unclear. The germline gives CDR1 MDHEN, CDR2 SYDVKM. Trimming stripped 9 bases from V and 7 bases from J, with 16 bases between. The CDR3 covers 13 residues. The CDR3, as DNA: TGTGCCAGAATGTTACCGACGTGGAATGAGCAGTTCTTC. Its translation is CARMLPTWNEQFF.